The next 18 T cell receptor beta chains were all read from a single sample in a study of CD8 T cells in ankylosing spondylitis. MiXCR, applied by TCRdb to the 5' RACE reads, yields one record per CDR3 protein. This table has hundreds of thousands of distinct CDR3 sequences, 12% appearing once. The antigens of these receptors remain unknown. Overall study findings and caveats: Blood from ankylosing spondylitis patients appeared to carry a characteristic roughly eight-variant TCR beta motif.

The sample consisted of blood, either unsorted or a sorted T cell fraction (not recorded which). All receptors derive from a male donor with ankylosing spondylitis.

The chain carries TRBV30 and TRBJ2-3, with TRBD1 matching over 7 bases. CDR3 length: 17 amino acids. With 3 bases clipped from V and 2 bases from J, the junction kept 14 bases outside the gene matches. Germline V lookup: CDR1 GTSNPN, CDR2 SVGIG (reference sequence). The DNA for the CDR3 is TGTGCCTGGAGCGTAGCCTTACGACAGGGCGCCACAGATACGCAGTATTTT. Its translation is CAWSVALRQGATDTQYF.

This chain uses TRBV20-1 with TRBJ2-7; 10 bases are a match to TRBD2. V lost 0 bases and J lost 7; bases outside the gene matches: 9. CDR1 and CDR2 (germline): DFQATT, SNEGSKA (reference sequence). The CDR3 contains 15 residues. The CDR3 region is CSARDRASGSEEQYF. For the CDR3, the DNA is TGCAGTGCTAGAGACAGGGCTAGCGGGAGTGAAGAGCAGTACTTC.

The sample holds a few counts of this clonotype. The V and J genes are TRBV20-1 and TRBJ1-1; D gene ambiguous. Trimming removed 6 bases from V and 4 bases from J, with 15 bases in between. This CDR3 comprises 13 residues. Germline assignment: CDR1 DFQATT and CDR2 SNEGSKA (reference sequence). The CDR3 loop is CSAPDLISTEAFF. The CDR3 DNA is TGCAGTGCGCCGGACCTAATAAGCACTGAAGCTTTCTTT.

The gene calls are TRBV12-5 and TRBJ1-5; a weak D match, TRBD1 (6 bases). Germline CDR1 is LGHNT and CDR2 is FRNRAP. This CDR3 has 16 residues. V was shortened by 0 bases and J by 1 base, with 10 bases between the two germline ends. CDR3 sequence reads: CASGLVRGRSNQPQHF. Here the CDR3 DNA reads TGTGCTAGTGGTTTGGTACGGGGGCGAAGCAATCAGCCCCAGCATTTT.

The chain uses TRBV2 and TRBJ2-1, with D possibly being TRBD1 (6 bases). This CDR3 comprises 13 residues. CDR1 SNHLY and CDR2 FYNNEI come from the germline V gene. Trimming took off 4 bases at V and 6 bases at J, with 10 bases between the two ends. Here the CDR3 DNA reads TGTGCCAGCAGTGGGCAGGGGATCAATGAGCAGTTCTTC. This sequence encodes CASSGQGINEQFF.

This clonotype was recorded a few times. The genes are TRBV15 and TRBJ2-7, with TRBD1 identical over 8 bases. Losses at the gene ends were 5 bases for V and 2 bases for J; bases not matched to a gene: 8. This CDR3 region has 15 residues. Germline assignment: CDR1 LNHNV and CDR2 YYDKDF (reference sequence). CDR3 protein: CATSRWTGPAYEQYF. For the CDR3, the DNA is TGTGCCACCAGCCGCTGGACAGGGCCAGCCTACGAGCAGTACTTC. Full variable domain (rest looked up from reference TRBV15 and TRBJ2-7): DAMVIQNPRYQVTQFGKPVTLSCSQTLNHNVMYWYQQKSSQAPKLLFHYYDKDFNNEADTPDNFQSRRPNTSFCFLDIRSPGLGDTAMYLCATSRWTGPAYEQYFGPGTRLTVT.

This clonotype was counted only a few times. This chain uses TRBV20-1 with TRBJ1-2; no reliable D call. V was cut by 6 bases and J by 0 bases, with 11 bases left in between. There are 13 residues in the CDR3. CDR1 is DFQATT and CDR2 is SNEGSKA in the germline V gene (reference sequence). CDR3 loop: CSAWVGANYGYTF. In DNA, the CDR3 is TGCAGTGCCTGGGTTGGGGCTAACTATGGCTACACCTTC.

This clonotype was picked up a small number of times. This rearrangement joins TRBV28 to TRBJ2-5; the D gene is possibly TRBD1 (6 bases). Trimming shortened V by 10 bases and J by 4 bases, and 19 bases separated the two germline ends. CDR3 length: 14 amino acids. The germline CDR1 and CDR2 sequences are MDHEN and SYDVKM. The CDR3 sequence: CATIRDTGRETQYF. The CDR3 nucleotides are TGTGCCACCATCCGGGACACCGGTAGAGAGACCCAGTACTTC.

The chain carries TRBV12-3 or TRBV12-4 and TRBJ1-5, with 7 bases lining up with TRBD1. With 5 bases clipped from V and 6 bases from J, the junction kept 7 bases outside the gene matches. The CDR3 is made up of 14 amino acids. This CDR3 is CASSIDRVAQPQHF. As DNA, the CDR3 is TGTGCCAGCAGTATCGACAGGGTTGCTCAGCCCCAGCATTTT.

The V call is TRBV4-3, the J call TRBJ2-1; D unclear. CDR1 is LGHNA and CDR2 is YSLEER in the germline V gene. CDR3 length: 16 residues. With 4 bases removed from V and 0 bases from J, the gap between germline ends came to 13 bases. CDR3 DNA: TGCGCCAGCAGCCGTCTAAGGGCTCTCTCCTACAATGAGCAGTTCTTC. Translation gives CASSRLRALSYNEQFF.

The rearrangement joins TRBV18 to TRBJ1-2; 12 bases agree with TRBD1. After removal of 3 bases from V and 2 bases from J, the junction contained 7 bases not matched to a gene. CDR1 is KGHSH and CDR2 is LQKENI in the germline V gene. This CDR3 spans 17 amino acids. In DNA form, the CDR3 reads TGTGCCAGCTCACCGCCGGGACAGGGGGCGGTAAACTATGGCTACACCTTC. Translating it yields CASSPPGQGAVNYGYTF.

The sample holds a few counts of this clonotype. The V and J genes are TRBV20-1 and TRBJ1-6; 9 nucleotides match TRBD1. Germline CDR1 is DFQATT and CDR2 is SNEGSKA (reference sequence). The CDR3 covers 16 residues. The ends lost 0 bases at V and 7 bases at J; junction bases unmatched: 7. In DNA, the CDR3 is TGCAGTGCTAGAGATAGAGGGACAGGGCTAAATTCACCCCTCCACTTT. As protein: CSARDRGTGLNSPLHF.

This clonotype was seen many times. This chain joins TRBV28 and TRBJ1-5; 9 bases align to TRBD1. The germline V gene encodes CDR1 MDHEN and CDR2 SYDVKM. The V segment lost 5 bases and the J segment 1 base; nucleotides outside the gene matches: 15. This CDR3 has 19 amino acids. The CDR3 spells CASSLAGQGLLGSNQPQHF. The DNA for the CDR3 is TGTGCCAGCAGTCTCGCGGGACAGGGCCTCCTGGGCAGCAATCAGCCCCAGCATTTT.

The chain carries TRBV4-2 and TRBJ1-6; TRBD1 aligns across 7 bases. The germline gives CDR1 LGHNA, CDR2 YNFKEQ. This CDR3 has 15 amino acids. With V trimmed by 4 bases and J by 5 bases, 5 bases remained unmatched. The CDR3 nucleotides are TGTGCCAGCAGCCTTTCCAGGGGGGATAATTCACCCCTCCACTTT. It encodes CASSLSRGDNSPLHF.

The chain couples TRBV7-8 to TRBJ2-5; D is possibly TRBD2 (5 bases). V lost 5 bases to trimming and J lost 2 bases, with 12 bases between them. Per germline, CDR1 SGHVS and CDR2 FQNEAQ. The CDR3 is 14 amino acids. The DNA for the CDR3 is TGTGCCAGCAGCGTTAGAGGCGGGCAAGAGACCCAGTACTTC. Protein: CASSVRGGQETQYF. Full variable domain (rest looked up from reference TRBV7-8 and TRBJ2-5): GAGVSQSPRYKVAKRGQDVALRCDPISGHVSLFWYQQALGQGPEFLTYFQNEAQLDKSGLPSDRFFAERPEGSVSTLKIQRTQQEDSAVYLCASSVRGGQETQYFGPGTRLLVL.

The J gene is TRBJ2-5, the V gene TRBV15, with unresolved D. Per the germline V gene, CDR1 is LNHNV and CDR2 is YYDKDF (reference sequence). The CDR3 contains 11 residues. Trimming removed 1 base at V and 7 bases at J, with 4 bases between. The CDR3: CATSRVGTQYF. The DNA of the CDR3 is TGTGCCACCAGCAGAGTAGGGACCCAGTACTTC.

The rearrangement uses TRBV15 and TRBJ1-2, with D maybe TRBD1 (5 bases). CDR3 length: 15 amino acids. Trimming cost V 1 base and J 4 bases, with 13 bases left between them. Germline CDR1 and CDR2: LNHNV and YYDKDF (reference sequence). CDR3 bases: TGTGCCACCAGCAGAGGTGGAGAGGGGATCTATGGCTACACCTTC. It specifies CATSRGGEGIYGYTF.

There are many counts of this clonotype. V gene TRBV29-1 combines with J gene TRBJ2-5, with TRBD2 matching 7 bases. There are 11 residues in the CDR3. J lost 7 bases, V lost 7 bases, and 6 bases had no gene match. Germline values: CDR1 SQVTM, CDR2 ANQGSEA. This CDR3 reads CSARGGGTQYF. The CDR3 region has the DNA TGCAGCGCCAGAGGCGGGGGGACCCAGTACTTC.